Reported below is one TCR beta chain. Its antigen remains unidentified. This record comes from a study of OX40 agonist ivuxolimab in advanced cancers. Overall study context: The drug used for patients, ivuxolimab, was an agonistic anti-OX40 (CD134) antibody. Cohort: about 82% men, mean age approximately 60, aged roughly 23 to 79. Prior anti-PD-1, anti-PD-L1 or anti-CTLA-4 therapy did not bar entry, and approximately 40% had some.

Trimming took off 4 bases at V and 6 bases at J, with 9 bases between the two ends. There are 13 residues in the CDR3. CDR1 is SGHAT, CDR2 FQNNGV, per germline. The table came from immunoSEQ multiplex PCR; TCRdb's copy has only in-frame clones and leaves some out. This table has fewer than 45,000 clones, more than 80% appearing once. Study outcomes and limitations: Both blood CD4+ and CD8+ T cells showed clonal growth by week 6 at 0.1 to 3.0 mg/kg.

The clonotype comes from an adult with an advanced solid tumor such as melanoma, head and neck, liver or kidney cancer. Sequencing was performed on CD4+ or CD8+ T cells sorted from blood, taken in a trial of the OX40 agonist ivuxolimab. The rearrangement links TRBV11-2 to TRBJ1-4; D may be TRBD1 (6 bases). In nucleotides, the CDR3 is TGTGCCAGCAGCTCAGGGGTATATGAAAAACTGTTTTTT. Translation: CASSSGVYEKLFF.